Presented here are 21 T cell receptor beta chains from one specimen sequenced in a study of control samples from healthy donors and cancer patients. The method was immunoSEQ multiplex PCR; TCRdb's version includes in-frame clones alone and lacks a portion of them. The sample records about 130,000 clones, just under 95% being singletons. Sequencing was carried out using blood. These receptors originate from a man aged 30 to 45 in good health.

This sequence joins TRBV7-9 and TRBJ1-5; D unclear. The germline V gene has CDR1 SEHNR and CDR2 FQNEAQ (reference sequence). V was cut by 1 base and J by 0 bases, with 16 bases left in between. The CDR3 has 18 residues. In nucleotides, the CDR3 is TGTGCCAGCAGCTTAGAAATCGGTCCTTCGCTTAGCAATCAGCCCCAGCATTTT. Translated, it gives CASSLEIGPSLSNQPQHF.

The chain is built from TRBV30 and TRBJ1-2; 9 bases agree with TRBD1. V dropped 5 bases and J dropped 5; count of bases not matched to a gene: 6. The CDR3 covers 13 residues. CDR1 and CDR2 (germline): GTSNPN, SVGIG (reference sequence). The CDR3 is CAWSPTGGYGYTF. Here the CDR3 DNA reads TGTGCCTGGTCCCCGACAGGGGGATATGGCTACACCTTC.

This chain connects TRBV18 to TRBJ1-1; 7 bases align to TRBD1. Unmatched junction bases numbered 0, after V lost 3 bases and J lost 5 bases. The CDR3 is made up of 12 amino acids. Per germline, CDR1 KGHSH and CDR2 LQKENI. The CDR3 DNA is TGTGCCAGCTCACCGACAGGGACTGAAGCTTTCTTT. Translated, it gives CASSPTGTEAFF.

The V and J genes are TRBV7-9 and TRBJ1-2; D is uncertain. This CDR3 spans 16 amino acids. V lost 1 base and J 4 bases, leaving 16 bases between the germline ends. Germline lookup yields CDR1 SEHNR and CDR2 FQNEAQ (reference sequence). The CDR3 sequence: CASSLEGRRQFYGYTF. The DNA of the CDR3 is TGTGCCAGCAGCTTAGAGGGCAGGAGACAATTCTATGGCTACACCTTC.

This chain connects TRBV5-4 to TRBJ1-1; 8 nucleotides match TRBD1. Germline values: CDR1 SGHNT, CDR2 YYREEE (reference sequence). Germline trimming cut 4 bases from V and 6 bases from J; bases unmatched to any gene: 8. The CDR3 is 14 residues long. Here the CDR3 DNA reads TGTGCCAGCAGCGGGGACAGGACGATCTCTGAAGCTTTCTTT. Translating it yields CASSGDRTISEAFF.

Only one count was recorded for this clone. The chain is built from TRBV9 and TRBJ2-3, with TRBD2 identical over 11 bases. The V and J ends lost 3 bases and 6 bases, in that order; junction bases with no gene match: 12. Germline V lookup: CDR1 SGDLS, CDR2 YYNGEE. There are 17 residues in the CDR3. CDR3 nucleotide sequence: TGTGCCAGCAGCGAGGGATGGACTAGCGGGTTTCGCGATACGCAGTATTTT. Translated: CASSEGWTSGFRDTQYF.

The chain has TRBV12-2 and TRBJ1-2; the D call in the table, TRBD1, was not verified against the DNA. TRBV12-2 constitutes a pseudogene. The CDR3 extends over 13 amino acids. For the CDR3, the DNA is TGTGCAAGTCGCCACAGGGTTAACTATGGCTACACCTTC. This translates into CASRHRVNYGYTF.

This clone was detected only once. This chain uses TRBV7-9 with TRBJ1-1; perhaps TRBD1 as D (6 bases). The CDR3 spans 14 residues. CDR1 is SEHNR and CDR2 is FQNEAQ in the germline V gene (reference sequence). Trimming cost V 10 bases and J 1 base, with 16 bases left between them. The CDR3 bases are TGTGCCACCGGGACATTTACGGGGAACACTGAAGCTTTCTTT. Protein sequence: CATGTFTGNTEAFF.

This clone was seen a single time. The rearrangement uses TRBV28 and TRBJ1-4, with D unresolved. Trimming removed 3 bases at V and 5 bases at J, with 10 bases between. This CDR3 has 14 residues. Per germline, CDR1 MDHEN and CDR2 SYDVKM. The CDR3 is CASSLRAPNEKLFF. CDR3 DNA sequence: TGTGCCAGCAGTTTGAGGGCACCAAATGAAAAACTGTTTTTT.

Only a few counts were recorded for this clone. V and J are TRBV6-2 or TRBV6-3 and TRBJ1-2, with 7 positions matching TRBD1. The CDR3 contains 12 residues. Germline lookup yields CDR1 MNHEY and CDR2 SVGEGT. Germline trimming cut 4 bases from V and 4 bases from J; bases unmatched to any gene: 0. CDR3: CASSWTGYGYTF. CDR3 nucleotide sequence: TGTGCCAGCAGTTGGACAGGCTATGGCTACACCTTC.

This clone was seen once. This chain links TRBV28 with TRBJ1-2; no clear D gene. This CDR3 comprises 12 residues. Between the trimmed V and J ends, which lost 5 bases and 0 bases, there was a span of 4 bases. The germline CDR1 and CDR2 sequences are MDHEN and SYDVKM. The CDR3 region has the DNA TGTGCCAGCAGTAGATCTAACTATGGCTACACCTTC. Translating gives CASSRSNYGYTF.

In DNA form, the CDR3 reads TGCAGTGCTAGTAAGGTCGGACAGGGGAATTCACCCCTCCACTTT. Protein: CSASKVGQGNSPLHF. The chain has TRBV20-1 and TRBJ1-6; 9 bases agree with TRBD1. This CDR3 has 15 amino acids. Germline V CDR1 and CDR2: DFQATT, SNEGSKA (reference sequence). V lost 3 bases and J lost 7; bases outside the gene matches: 7.

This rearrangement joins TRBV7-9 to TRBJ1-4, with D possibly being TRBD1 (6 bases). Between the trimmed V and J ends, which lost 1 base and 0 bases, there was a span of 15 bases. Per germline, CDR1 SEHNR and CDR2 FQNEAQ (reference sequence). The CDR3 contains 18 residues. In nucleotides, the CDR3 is TGTGCCAGCAGCTTAGTAGGGGGGATGGTCGCAACTAATGAAAAACTGTTTTTT. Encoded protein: CASSLVGGMVATNEKLFF.

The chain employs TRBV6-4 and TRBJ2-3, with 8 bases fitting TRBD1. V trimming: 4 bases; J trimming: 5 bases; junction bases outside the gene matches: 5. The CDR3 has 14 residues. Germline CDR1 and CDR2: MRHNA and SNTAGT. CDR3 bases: TGTGCCAGCAGTGTCCGGACAGGGAAAGATACGCAGTATTTT. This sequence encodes CASSVRTGKDTQYF.

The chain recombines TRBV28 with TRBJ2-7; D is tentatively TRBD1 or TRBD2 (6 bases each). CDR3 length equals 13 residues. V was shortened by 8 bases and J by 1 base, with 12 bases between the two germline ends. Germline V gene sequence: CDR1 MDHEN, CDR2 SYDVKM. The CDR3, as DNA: TGTGCCAGCTGGGGGGCCTTTTCCTACGAGCAGTACTTC. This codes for CASWGAFSYEQYF. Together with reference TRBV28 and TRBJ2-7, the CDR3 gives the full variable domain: DVKVTQSSRYLVKRTGEKVFLECVQDMDHENMFWYRQDPGLGLRLIYFSYDVKMKEKGDIPEGYSVSREKKERFSLILESASTNQTSMYLCASWGAFSYEQYFGPGTRLTVT.

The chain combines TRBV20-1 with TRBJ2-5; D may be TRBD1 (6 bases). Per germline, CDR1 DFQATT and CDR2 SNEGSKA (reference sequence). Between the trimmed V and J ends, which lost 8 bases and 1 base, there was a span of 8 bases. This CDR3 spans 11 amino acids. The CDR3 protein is CSRGGQETQYF. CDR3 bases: TGCAGTAGAGGGGGCCAAGAGACCCAGTACTTC.

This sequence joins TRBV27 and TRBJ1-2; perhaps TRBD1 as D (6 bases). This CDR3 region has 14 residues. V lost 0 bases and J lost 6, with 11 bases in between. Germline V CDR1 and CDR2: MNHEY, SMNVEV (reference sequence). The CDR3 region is CASSLSAGGDGYTF. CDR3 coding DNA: TGTGCCAGCAGTTTATCGGCGGGGGGCGATGGCTACACCTTC.

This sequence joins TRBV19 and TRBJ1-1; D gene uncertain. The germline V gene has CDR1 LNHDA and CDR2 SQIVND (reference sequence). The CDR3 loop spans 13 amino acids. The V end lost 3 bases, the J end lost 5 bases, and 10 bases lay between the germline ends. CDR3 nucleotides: TGTGCCAGTAGTATCGGCCGCAGGACTGAAGCTTTCTTT. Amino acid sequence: CASSIGRRTEAFF. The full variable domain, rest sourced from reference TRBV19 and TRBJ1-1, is DGGITQSPKYLFRKEGQNVTLSCEQNLNHDAMYWYRQDPGQGLRLIYYSQIVNDFQKGDIAEGYSVSREKKESFPLTVTSAQKNPTAFYLCASSIGRRTEAFFGQGTRLTVV.

As DNA, the CDR3 is TGCGCCAGCAGCCAAGATCGGGTGCAGGGGTTGAGCTCCTACGAGCAGTACTTC. Its protein product is CASSQDRVQGLSSYEQYF. The chain employs TRBV4-1 and TRBJ2-7, with D possibly being TRBD1 (6 bases). Trimming took 0 bases from V and 0 from J, leaving 18 bases between them. Germline V CDR1 and CDR2: MGHRA, YSYEKL. The CDR3 length is 18 residues.

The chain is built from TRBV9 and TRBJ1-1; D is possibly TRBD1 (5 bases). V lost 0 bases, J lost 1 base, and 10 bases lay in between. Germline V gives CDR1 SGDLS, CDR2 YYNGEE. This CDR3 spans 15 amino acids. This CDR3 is CASSVEGQANTEAFF. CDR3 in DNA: TGTGCCAGCAGCGTAGAGGGGCAGGCGAACACTGAAGCTTTCTTT.

The chain's CDR3 is CASSPERGPYNEQFF. The DNA of the CDR3 is TGTGCCAGCAGCCCTGAGCGGGGGCCCTACAATGAGCAGTTCTTC. This chain joins TRBV7-3 and TRBJ2-1; 8 bases agree with TRBD2. This CDR3 region has 15 residues. The trim removed 5 bases at V and 2 bases at J, leaving 5 bases unmatched. CDR1 is SGHTA, CDR2 FQGTGA, per germline.